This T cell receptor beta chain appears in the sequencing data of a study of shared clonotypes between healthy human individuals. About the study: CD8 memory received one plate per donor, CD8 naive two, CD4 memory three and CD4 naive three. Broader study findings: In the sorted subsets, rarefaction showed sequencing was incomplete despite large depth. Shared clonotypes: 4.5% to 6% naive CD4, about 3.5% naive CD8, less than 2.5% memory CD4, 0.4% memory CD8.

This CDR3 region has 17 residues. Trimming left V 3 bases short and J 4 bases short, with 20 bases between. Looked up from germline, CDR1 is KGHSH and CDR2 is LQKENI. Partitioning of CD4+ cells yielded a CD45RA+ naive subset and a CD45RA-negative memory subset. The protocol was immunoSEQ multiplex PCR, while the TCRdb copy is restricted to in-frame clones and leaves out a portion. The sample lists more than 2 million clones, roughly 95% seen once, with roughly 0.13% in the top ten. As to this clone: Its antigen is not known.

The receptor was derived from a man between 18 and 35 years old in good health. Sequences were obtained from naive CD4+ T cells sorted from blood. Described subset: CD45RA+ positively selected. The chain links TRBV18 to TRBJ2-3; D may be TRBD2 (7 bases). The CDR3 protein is CASSPPGGGRISDTQYF. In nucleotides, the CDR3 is TGTGCCAGCTCACCCCCCGGGGGCGGGAGAATCTCAGATACGCAGTATTTT.